The 10 T cell receptor beta chains below come from one sample, sequenced in a study of blood T cell repertoires in COVID-19. This table comes from immunoSEQ multiplex PCR, and its TCRdb copy is limited to in-frame clones, with some not included. This table has approximately 230,000 clones, about 83% appearing once. The sequenced sample consisted of peripheral blood. The origin of the receptors is a man at least 80 years old with acute or convalescent COVID-19.

This clone was counted once. The rearrangement joins TRBV27 to TRBJ1-4, with a possible D match to TRBD1 (6 bases). The CDR3 length is 16 residues. Germline V lookup: CDR1 MNHEY, CDR2 SMNVEV (reference sequence). Between the trimmed V and J ends, which lost 6 bases and 4 bases, there was a span of 18 bases. The CDR3 DNA sequence: TGTGCCAGCAGCAAGATACAGGGTATGGGTAATGAAAAACTGTTTTTT. Translated: CASSKIQGMGNEKLFF.

The chain uses TRBV19 and TRBJ1-1, with D unclear. Trimming left V 3 bases short and J 1 base short, with 15 bases between. The CDR3 length is 16 residues. The germline gives CDR1 LNHDA, CDR2 SQIVND (reference sequence). CDR3 region: CASSIREVRTNTEAFF. The CDR3 DNA follows: TGTGCCAGTAGTATCCGGGAGGTGCGGACGAACACTGAAGCTTTCTTT.

V and J are TRBV18 and TRBJ2-1; no reliable D call. Per the germline V gene, CDR1 is KGHSH and CDR2 is LQKENI. The CDR3 totals 14 residues. V lost 2 bases to trimming and J lost 4 bases, with 9 bases between them. The CDR3 here is CASSPTDLYNEQFF. The DNA of the CDR3 is TGTGCCAGCTCACCAACCGACTTGTACAATGAGCAGTTCTTC.

The chain employs TRBV6-5 and TRBJ1-2, with 8 bases aligning to TRBD1. From germline, CDR1 is MNHEY and CDR2 SVGAGI. The CDR3 length is 13 residues. The V and J ends lost 9 bases and 4 bases, in that order; junction bases with no gene match: 7. CDR3 region: CASRQGPIYGYTF. The CDR3 DNA is TGTGCCAGTAGACAGGGGCCCATCTATGGCTACACCTTC.

CDR3 bases: TGTGCCAGCAGTGAACGAGCACAGGGGAGTTCACCCCTCCACTTT. It yields the protein CASSERAQGSSPLHF. This chain joins TRBV6-1 and TRBJ1-6; 7 bases match TRBD1. The CDR3 sequence is 15 residues long. Germline loops: CDR1 MNHNS, CDR2 SASEGT. The V gene end was trimmed by 2 bases and the J gene end by 9 bases; junction bases not matched to a gene: 7.

The chain is built from TRBV15 and TRBJ2-3; 10 bases match TRBD1. The CDR3 is 17 amino acids. Germline values: CDR1 LNHNV, CDR2 YYDKDF (reference sequence). Trimming cost V 5 bases and J 3 bases; bases outside gene matches: 11. The CDR3, as DNA: TGTGCCACCAGCGCTCGGGACAGGGGTCGGAGAACAGATACGCAGTATTTT. Translated: CATSARDRGRRTDTQYF.

The chain combines TRBV7-7 with TRBJ1-1, with TRBD1 identical over 12 bases. Germline-derived CDR1 and CDR2 are SSHAT and FNYEAQ (reference sequence). The CDR3 contains 11 residues. CDR3 amino acids: CTVGQGAGAFF. In DNA form, the CDR3 reads TGTACGGTGGGACAGGGGGCCGGAGCTTTCTTT. The full variable domain, with the rest looked up from reference TRBV7-7 and TRBJ1-1, is GAGVSQSPRYKVTKRGQDVTLRCDPISSHATLYWYQQALGQGPEFLTYFNYEAQPDKSGLPSDRFSAERPEGSISTLTIQRTEQRDSAMYRCTVGQGAGAFFGQGTRLTVV.

The table lists this clone with many counts. The rearrangement uses TRBV5-4 and TRBJ2-1, with 7 bases that match TRBD2. The CDR3 spans 16 residues. Germline CDR1 SGHNT, CDR2 YYREEE (reference sequence). The ends lost 3 bases at V and 0 bases at J; junction bases unmatched: 6. Here the CDR3 reads CASSSKAGPSYNEQFF. CDR3 DNA: TGTGCCAGCAGCTCGAAAGCGGGGCCCTCCTACAATGAGCAGTTCTTC.

CDR3 sequence: CASSETTGPKYNSPLHF. The CDR3 DNA sequence: TGTGCCAGCAGTGAAACGACAGGGCCTAAGTATAATTCACCCCTCCACTTT. The genes are TRBV6-1 and TRBJ1-6; TRBD1 agrees at 7 bases. The germline V gene encodes CDR1 MNHNS and CDR2 SASEGT. With 2 bases clipped from V and 4 bases from J, the junction kept 8 bases outside the gene matches. The CDR3 covers 17 residues.

This clone came up a few times. This rearrangement joins TRBV28 to TRBJ1-6; TRBD1 matches 8 bases. The CDR3 is 14 residues long. The germline gives CDR1 MDHEN, CDR2 SYDVKM. The V segment lost 10 bases and the J segment 3 bases; nucleotides outside the gene matches: 5. The CDR3 nucleotides read TGTGCCACCCGGACAGGGAGCTATAATTCACCCCTCCACTTT. It specifies CATRTGSYNSPLHF.